This T cell receptor beta chain emerged from a study of T cell responses to AZD1222 COVID-19 vaccine. Study-wide results and limits: With two AZD1222 doses given, Spike-specific TCR breadth and depth both rose.

The J segment lost 6 bases and the V segment lost 3 bases, leaving 8 bases of the junction unmatched. This CDR3 is built from 14 residues. Germline CDR1 and CDR2: SGDLS and YYNGEE. With respect to this clone: Its antigen is unknown.

Generated by immunoSEQ multiplex PCR, the TCRdb table keeps only in-frame clones and is missing some. The profile shows some 120,000 clones, more than 75% of them singletons. The TCR comes from an adult in good health. The source material was peripheral blood, sampled on day 0 of AZD1222 vaccination. The chain carries TRBV9 and TRBJ1-2; 7 positions agree with TRBD1. CDR3 bases: TGTGCCAGCAGCGGTCAAGGGGGCGCCGATGGCTACACCTTC. Residues: CASSGQGGADGYTF. Combining the CDR3 with reference TRBV9 and TRBJ1-2 gives the whole variable domain DSGVTQTPKHLITATGQRVTLRCSPRSGDLSVYWYQQSLDQGLQFLIQYYNGEERAKGNILERFSAQQFPDLHSELNLSSLELGDSALYFCASSGQGGADGYTFGSGTRLTVV.